The clone carrying this TCR beta chain has only a few counts. Its antigen is as yet unknown. The germline gene is not matched at one end of the junction; a read error may be the cause. Primers included in the PCR were 60 Vbeta and 13 Jbeta primers. Using immunoSEQ multiplex PCR, the repertoire was profiled, and TCRdb retains in-frame clones only, with some absent. This sample has 150,000 to 200,000 clones; more than 75% occur once, and the top ten carry 2% to 2.5%. The CDR3 covers 20 residues. CDR1 is PRHDT, CDR2 FYEKMQ, per germline (reference sequence). The sample originates from a study of cytomegalovirus exposure and HLA in healthy donors. Broader study findings: In a later analysis, compared with equally common non-associated chains, HLA-associated beta chains were more expanded.

This receptor was obtained from a woman aged 30 to 39 in good health and CMV-seropositive. The sequencing input was PBMCs. The rearrangement uses TRBV13 and TRBJ2-6; 12 positions match TRBD1. The CDR3 nucleotides are TGTGCCAGCAGCTTATCGGGGCGAGGGACAGGGGGCTCTGGGGCCAACGGCCTGACTTTC. Protein product: CASSLSGRGTGGSGANGLTF.